This T cell receptor (beta chain) was sequenced for a study of tumor-infiltrating lymphocytes in primary liver carcinoma. Starting from approximately 0.45 ug of total RNA, TCR beta cDNA was produced with a primer in the constant region. Nested multiplex PCR, run for three rounds with slightly modified ARM-PCR, yielded TCR beta libraries. Forward primers for TRBV1-TRBV30 and a C-beta reverse primer served the first two PCR rounds, at around 9 cycles each. TCRdb reanalysed the multiplex PCR reads using MiXCR and keeps one entry per CDR3 protein. The table has about 21,000 distinct CDR3 sequences, about 75% seen once. This clonotype is labeled medium-sized. Each 20-30 mg portion of unsorted bulk tissue served as the source for co-extraction of RNA and DNA. This CDR3 spans 18 amino acids. The V and J ends lost 2 bases and 2 bases, in that order; junction bases with no gene match: 12. The germline CDR1 and CDR2 sequences are SGHNT and YYREEE (reference sequence).

Sequenced material: liver tumor tissue from sampling region 1. Subset: tumor region T1, superior pole. The chain carries TRBV5-4 and TRBJ2-3; 9 bases match TRBD2. The TCR was taken from a woman aged 25 to 45 with primary liver carcinoma and hepatitis B virus infection. The CDR3 reads CASSFGAGGGIATDTQYF. CDR3 bases: TGTGCCAGCAGCTTCGGAGCGGGAGGAGGGATAGCCACAGATACGCAGTATTTT.